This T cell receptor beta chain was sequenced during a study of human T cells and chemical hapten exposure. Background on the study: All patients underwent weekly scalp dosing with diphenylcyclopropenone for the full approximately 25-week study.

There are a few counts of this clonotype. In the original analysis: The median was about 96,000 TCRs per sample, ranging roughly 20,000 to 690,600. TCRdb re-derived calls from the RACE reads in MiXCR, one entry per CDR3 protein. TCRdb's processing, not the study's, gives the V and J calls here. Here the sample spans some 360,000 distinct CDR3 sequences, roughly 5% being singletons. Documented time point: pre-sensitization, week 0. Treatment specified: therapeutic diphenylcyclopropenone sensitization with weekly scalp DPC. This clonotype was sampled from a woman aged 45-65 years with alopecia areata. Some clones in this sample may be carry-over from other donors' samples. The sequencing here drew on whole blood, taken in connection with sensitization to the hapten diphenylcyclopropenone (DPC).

In DNA, the CDR3 is TGCGCCAGCTCAGAACAGGGGAACCAAGAGACCCAGTACTTC. Translation gives CASSEQGNQETQYF. The chain carries TRBV5-1 and TRBJ2-5; TRBD1 aligns across 7 bases. The CDR3 spans 14 residues. The V gene's germline CDR1 is SGHRS and CDR2 YFSETQ. The junction had 6 bases not matched to a gene; V was cut back by 7 bases and J by 0 bases.